The 2 T cell receptor beta chains listed next were all sequenced from one sample in a study of T cells in Graves' hyperthyroidism and ophthalmopathy. TCR beta CDR3 regions were amplified from RNA. Carried out on the TCR CDR3, a first-round RT-PCR used the HTBI primer set. A single record per CDR3 protein comes from TCRdb applying MiXCR to the multiplex PCR reads. Of nearly 600,000 distinct CDR3 sequences listed, around 14% were seen once; the top ten hold roughly 7.7%. Sequenced: blood. The source of these receptors is a woman aged 18 to 35 with Graves' ophthalmopathy.

In this sample, this clonotype turned up many times. The chain joins TRBV3-1 to TRBJ1-4, with 7 bases lining up with TRBD1. The CDR3 runs to 15 residues. The trim removed 4 bases at V and 1 base at J, leaving 3 bases unmatched. Germline V lookup: CDR1 LGHDT, CDR2 YNNKEL (reference sequence). In nucleotides, the CDR3 is TGTGCCAGCAGCCCTGGGGACAGAACTAATGAAAAACTGTTTTTT. This codes for CASSPGDRTNEKLFF.

This clonotype appeared a few times. The J gene is TRBJ2-1, the V gene TRBV20-1; the D gene could be TRBD1 or TRBD2 (5 bases each). The CDR3 sequence is 14 residues long. Trimming took 0 bases from V and 9 from J, leaving 15 bases between them. CDR1 is DFQATT, CDR2 SNEGSKA, per germline (reference sequence). The CDR3 DNA follows: TGCAGTGCTAGAGATTTGGCCTCGGGGCTTGAGCAGTTCTTC. It yields the protein CSARDLASGLEQFF.